The present T cell receptor beta chain was sequenced within a study of cytomegalovirus exposure and HLA in healthy donors. Study-wide results and limits: Within a later analysis, the majority of CMV-associated TCR beta chains appeared HLA-restricted. The study recorded 150 to 200 TCR beta chains that were cytomegalovirus-associated. Later analysis associated a missense DCLRE1C variant with TCR beta V- and J-gene trimming.

Concerning this clone: Its antigen is unknown.

V lost 5 bases, J lost 2 bases, and 11 bases lay in between. There are 14 residues in the CDR3. Per germline, CDR1 SGHVS and CDR2 FNYEAQ. Primers for the PCR totalled 60 Vbeta and 13 Jbeta. Under the authors' procedure: Per a later analysis, the number of unique TCR beta chains was some 80 million, of which about 10 million were shared. The protocol was immunoSEQ multiplex PCR, while the TCRdb copy is restricted to in-frame clones and leaves out a portion. V and J calls and clone size come straight from that table; D and trimming were deduced from the DNA. The repertoire consists of 150,000 or so clones, with 70% to 90% occurring once and the leading ten covering approximately 8.5%.

The chain joins TRBV7-6 to TRBJ2-3, with D perhaps matching TRBD2 (5 bases). The sequenced sample consisted of PBMCs. The TCR comes from a man aged 18 to 29 in good health and CMV-seropositive. In nucleotides, the CDR3 is TGTGCCAGCAGCCGGAGGCAAGTCACAGATACGCAGTATTTT. Translated, it gives CASSRRQVTDTQYF.